The source of this T cell receptor (beta chain) is a study of beta chain features in type 1 diabetes. Around 110 mL of blood, on average, came from one heparinised draw per donor. The authors sorted CD4+ naive, central memory, regulatory and stem cell-like memory cells via CD45RO/CCR7/CD25/CD127/CD95/CD27. This clone was detected only a few times. Its target is unknown. Unmatched junction bases numbered 5, after V lost 4 bases and J lost 5 bases. CDR1 and CDR2 (germline): SGHDN, FVKESK. This CDR3 spans 14 amino acids. Findings of the study overall: People with Type 1 diabetes carried modestly yet significantly shorter TCRB CDR3s in all four CD4+ subsets.

Expressed TCRB transcripts were sequenced after all isolated RNA was converted to cDNA. Data came from immunoSEQ multiplex PCR; TCRdb stores just in-frame clones and leaves some out. The table includes fewer than 450,000 clones, roughly 14% detected once. The sample consisted of naive CD4+ T cells from blood. The source of this sequence is a woman aged 18-30 years with type 1 diabetes. The rearrangement joins TRBV14 to TRBJ2-5, with 9 bases aligning to TRBD1. The CDR3 sequence: CASSPRTGAETQYF. The CDR3, as DNA: TGTGCCAGCAGCCCCCGGACAGGGGCTGAGACCCAGTACTTC.